This entry lists 26 T cell receptor beta chains sequenced from one sample in a study of beta chain features in type 1 diabetes. Every bit of the isolated RNA underwent reverse transcription, so sequencing read expressed TCRB transcripts. Some clones are missing from TCRdb's copy, which holds only in-frame ones; the method was immunoSEQ multiplex PCR. The table has approximately 150,000 clones, about 10% seen once. Sequenced input: naive CD4+ T cells from blood. The origin of the receptors is a man between 18 and 35 years old in good health.

This clone was detected only once. This chain uses TRBV5-1 with TRBJ1-3; TRBD1 agrees at 7 bases. Germline V gene lookup returns CDR1 SGHRS and CDR2 YFSETQ. The CDR3 consists of 15 residues. V gave up 2 bases and J gave up 4 bases; unmatched junction bases: 6. CDR3 DNA sequence: TGCGCCAGCAGCTTCCAAGGGGGCTCAGGAAACACCATATATTTT. Residues: CASSFQGGSGNTIYF.

The rearrangement links TRBV5-1 to TRBJ1-6; tentatively, D is TRBD1 (5 bases). This CDR3 is built from 15 residues. The V and J ends lost 0 bases and 6 bases respectively, with 10 bases between them. Germline V gives CDR1 SGHRS, CDR2 YFSETQ. DNA of the CDR3: TGCGCCAGCAGCTTGGTATTACAGGCTAATTCACCCCTCCACTTT. Translating it yields CASSLVLQANSPLHF.

This clone was detected a few times. V and J are TRBV7-2 and TRBJ2-1; D is perhaps TRBD2 (6 bases). Germline CDR1 and CDR2: SGHTA and FQGNSA. This CDR3 is built from 18 residues. V was cut by 5 bases and J by 4 bases, with 24 bases left in between. CDR3 in amino acids: CASSPGPIGSGTYNEQFF. The DNA of the CDR3 is TGTGCCAGCAGCCCGGGACCTATAGGCTCAGGGACTTACAATGAGCAGTTCTTC.

The chain joins TRBV7-8 to TRBJ1-6, with 10 positions matching TRBD1. Per the germline V gene, CDR1 is SGHVS and CDR2 is FQNEAQ. This CDR3 is 19 amino acids long. Trimming at V came to 0 bases and at J to 4 bases, leaving 9 bases not matched to a gene. The CDR3 region is CASSLAPTGQGMYNSPLHF. DNA of the CDR3: TGTGCCAGCAGCTTAGCTCCGACGGGACAGGGGATGTATAATTCACCCCTCCACTTT.

The chain carries TRBV4-3 and TRBJ2-3; D is perhaps TRBD2 (7 bases). CDR1 LGHNA and CDR2 YSLEER come from the germline V gene. The CDR3 totals 15 residues. The V end lost 5 bases, the J end lost 4 bases, and 16 bases lay between the germline ends. CDR3 in amino acids: CASSDTGGQADTQYF. The CDR3 DNA sequence: TGCGCCAGCAGCGACACCGGGGGGCAAGCAGATACGCAGTATTTT.

This clone was picked up many times. V usage is TRBV28 and J usage is TRBJ2-7; TRBD2 matches at 9 bases. V shed 3 bases and J 0 bases; nucleotides not matched to a gene: 3. The CDR3 consists of 15 residues. The germline V gene encodes CDR1 MDHEN and CDR2 SYDVKM. CDR3 residues: CASSFASGDSYEQYF. The CDR3 DNA is TGTGCCAGCAGTTTCGCTAGCGGGGACTCCTACGAGCAGTACTTC.

This clone has only a few counts. V is TRBV29-1 and J is TRBJ1-2; TRBD1 matches 8 bases. After removal of 3 bases from V and 8 bases from J, the junction contained 11 bases not matched to a gene. CDR3 length equals 14 residues. Germline CDR1 is SQVTM and CDR2 is ANQGSEA. CDR3 residues: CSVEGTGRLRGYTF. CDR3 nucleotide sequence: TGCAGCGTTGAGGGGACAGGCCGTCTCCGGGGCTACACCTTC. The full variable domain, with the rest looked up from reference TRBV29-1 and TRBJ1-2, is SAVISQKPSRDICQRGTSLTIQCQVDSQVTMMFWYRQQPGQSLTLIATANQGSEATYESGFVIDKFPISRPNLTFSTLTVSNMSPEDSSIYLCSVEGTGRLRGYTFGSGTRLTVV.

The chain links TRBV4-1 to TRBJ2-7; 10 bases map to TRBD2. V lost 1 base, J lost 6 bases, and 9 bases stayed unmatched. Germline V CDR1 and CDR2: MGHRA, YSYEKL. The CDR3 length is 16 residues. The CDR3 is CASSQVFQRGGGEQYF. The DNA of the CDR3 is TGCGCCAGCAGCCAAGTTTTCCAGCGGGGGGGCGGCGAGCAGTACTTC.

The chain employs TRBV7-2 and TRBJ2-1, with 10 bases lining up with TRBD2. The CDR3 runs to 15 residues. The germline V gene encodes CDR1 SGHTA and CDR2 FQGNSA. V dropped 4 bases and J dropped 7; count of bases not matched to a gene: 7. This chain's CDR3 is CASSWLAGAGNEQFF. DNA for the CDR3: TGTGCCAGCAGCTGGCTAGCGGGGGCGGGGAATGAGCAGTTCTTC.

This chain connects TRBV28 to TRBJ1-2; 8 nucleotides match TRBD1. The CDR3 runs 16 residues. The germline gives CDR1 MDHEN, CDR2 SYDVKM. V was pared by 4 bases and J by 3 bases, with 10 bases of the junction left unmatched. The CDR3 DNA reads as TGTGCCAGCAGTTCGACGGGGACAGGAGCTTACTATGGCTACACCTTC. Protein product: CASSSTGTGAYYGYTF.

The rearrangement links TRBV12-5 to TRBJ2-5; 11 positions match TRBD2. Losses at the gene ends were 0 bases for V and 2 bases for J; bases not matched to a gene: 2. Germline values: CDR1 LGHNT, CDR2 FRNRAP. The CDR3 is 16 residues long. CDR3 sequence reads: CASGLVVAGGQETQYF. CDR3 nucleotides: TGTGCTAGTGGTTTGGTAGTAGCGGGGGGGCAAGAGACCCAGTACTTC.

The chain has TRBV6-5 and TRBJ2-7; 7 bases match TRBD2. The germline gives CDR1 MNHEY, CDR2 SVGAGI. The V segment lost 2 bases and the J segment 2 bases; nucleotides outside the gene matches: 6. The length of the CDR3 is 15 residues. The chain's CDR3 is CASSYRRGTTYEQYF. Written as DNA, the CDR3 is TGTGCCAGCAGTTACCGGCGGGGGACGACCTACGAGCAGTACTTC.

This clone was counted ten times or more. V and J are TRBV7-2 and TRBJ2-1; 7 bases align to TRBD2. The CDR3 extends over 12 amino acids. The germline V gene encodes CDR1 SGHTA and CDR2 FQGNSA. Trimming took 5 bases from V and 8 from J; bases not matched to a gene: 3. This chain's CDR3 is CASSLGRDEQFF. CDR3 coding DNA: TGTGCCAGCAGCCTGGGGAGGGATGAGCAGTTCTTC. The full variable domain, its missing parts supplied by reference TRBV7-2 and TRBJ2-1, is GAGVSQSPSNKVTEKGKDVELRCDPISGHTALYWYRQSLGQGLEFLIYFQGNSAPDKSGLPSDRFSAERTGGSVSTLTIQRTQQEDSAVYLCASSLGRDEQFFGPGTRLTVL.

The gene calls are TRBV7-9 and TRBJ2-3; a weak D match, TRBD2 (6 bases). The CDR3 sequence is 16 residues long. The germline gives CDR1 SEHNR, CDR2 FQNEAQ (reference sequence). V lost 0 bases and J lost 5, with 15 bases in between. The CDR3 loop reads CASSLALPGVGDTQYF. The CDR3 DNA follows: TGTGCCAGCAGCTTAGCGCTGCCGGGGGTGGGAGATACGCAGTATTTT.

The sample holds a few counts of this clone. J is TRBJ1-2 and V is TRBV18; tentatively, D is TRBD1 (6 bases). Germline assignment: CDR1 KGHSH and CDR2 LQKENI. The CDR3 extends over 14 amino acids. V was pared by 5 bases and J by 4 bases, with 14 bases between. This CDR3 is CASSTFRDTYGYTF. The CDR3 coding sequence is TGTGCCAGCTCAACCTTCCGGGACACCTATGGCTACACCTTC.

This clone was counted a few times. The chain is built from TRBV7-2 and TRBJ2-7, with 10 bases identical to TRBD2. CDR3 length: 15 residues. Germline V gene lookup returns CDR1 SGHTA and CDR2 FQGNSA. J gave up 4 bases and V 5 bases, and 8 bases lay outside the gene matches. The CDR3 here is CASSASGGAPYEQYF. The DNA of the CDR3 is TGTGCCAGCAGCGCCAGCGGGGGGGCACCGTACGAGCAGTACTTC.

The chain is built from TRBV18 and TRBJ2-7, with D possibly TRBD1 on 5 matching bases. The CDR3 has 12 amino acids. The germline CDR1 and CDR2 sequences are KGHSH and LQKENI. The V end was cut by 4 bases, the J end by 3 bases, with 7 bases between. The CDR3 protein is CASSQGIYEQYF. CDR3 nucleotides: TGTGCCAGCTCACAGGGGATCTACGAGCAGTACTTC. The complete variable domain, with remaining parts taken from reference TRBV18 and TRBJ2-7, reads NAGVMQNPRHLVRRRGQEARLRCSPMKGHSHVYWYRQLPEEGLKFMVYLQKENIIDESGMPKERFSAEFPKEGPSILRIQQVVRGDSAAYFCASSQGIYEQYFGPGTRLTVT.

This clone was picked up many times. The rearrangement links TRBV4-2 to TRBJ2-5, with a weak D call TRBD2 (6 bases). Germline assignment: CDR1 LGHNA and CDR2 YNFKEQ. Trimming shortened V by 2 bases and J by 1 base, and 11 bases separated the two germline ends. This CDR3 comprises 15 residues. CDR3 in DNA: TGTGCCAGCAGCCAATCGGGACTGGCCCAAGAGACCCAGTACTTC. This codes for CASSQSGLAQETQYF.

The CDR3 sequence: CASSLTGVKYEQYF. The CDR3 nucleotides are TGTGCCAGCAGCTTAACAGGGGTAAAATACGAGCAGTACTTC. The gene calls are TRBV7-9 and TRBJ2-7; 7 nucleotides match TRBD1. The junction had 5 bases not matched to a gene; V was cut back by 2 bases and J by 4 bases. The CDR3 consists of 14 residues. Germline CDR1 is SEHNR and CDR2 is FQNEAQ (reference sequence).

The chain is built from TRBV7-2 and TRBJ2-7; D gene uncertain. Germline CDR1 and CDR2: SGHTA and FQGNSA. Between the trimmed V and J ends, which lost 4 bases and 7 bases, there was a span of 23 bases. The CDR3 spans 16 residues. As DNA, the CDR3 is TGTGCCAGCAGCTCCCACCTAACTACCCCACTACGGGAGCAGTACTTC. This codes for CASSSHLTTPLREQYF.

This chain joins TRBV6-1 and TRBJ1-5, with D possibly TRBD1 on 6 matching bases. The CDR3 contains 14 residues. Germline values: CDR1 MNHNS, CDR2 SASEGT. Between the trimmed V and J ends, which lost 3 bases and 3 bases, there was a span of 9 bases. CDR3 DNA: TGTGCCAGCAGTGAGGGACAAATCAATCAGCCCCAGCATTTT. Protein: CASSEGQINQPQHF.

The V call is TRBV18, the J call TRBJ2-7; 8 bases map to TRBD2. V lost 5 bases and J lost 4; bases outside the gene matches: 10. The germline CDR1 and CDR2 sequences are KGHSH and LQKENI. This CDR3 is built from 15 residues. DNA for the CDR3: TGTGCCAGCTCAGCGGGGGGCTCTCCGCCATACGAGCAGTACTTC. The encoded protein is CASSAGGSPPYEQYF.

This clone was counted a few times. This sequence joins TRBV4-2 and TRBJ2-1; TRBD2 might be the D (5 bases). Germline V gene data show CDR1 as LGHNA and CDR2 as YNFKEQ. The CDR3 extends over 16 amino acids. V was clipped by 0 bases and J by 4 bases, with 13 bases between them. The CDR3 DNA sequence: TGTGCCAGCAGCCAAGATGTAGCGAGTGATTACAATGAGCAGTTCTTC. It is translated as CASSQDVASDYNEQFF.

The CDR3 region is CAIMGTENTEAFF. The DNA for the CDR3 is TGTGCCATCATGGGGACAGAGAACACTGAAGCTTTCTTT. This rearrangement joins TRBV10-3 to TRBJ1-1, with 7 bases aligning to TRBD1. Germline V gene sequence: CDR1 ENHRY, CDR2 SYGVKD. This CDR3 has 13 residues. V shed 7 bases and J 1 base; nucleotides not matched to a gene: 3.

This clone was detected once. The J gene is TRBJ2-5, the V gene TRBV29-1; TRBD2 matches 8 bases. With 4 bases clipped from V and 0 bases from J, the junction kept 4 bases outside the gene matches. CDR1 and CDR2 (germline): SQVTM, ANQGSEA. This CDR3 has 14 amino acids. The CDR3: CSVVLAGNQETQYF. CDR3 bases: TGCAGCGTTGTATTAGCGGGAAACCAAGAGACCCAGTACTTC.

In its sample, this clone was seen a few times. The gene calls are TRBV4-3 and TRBJ2-7, with a weak D call TRBD1 (7 bases). The CDR3 is made up of 16 amino acids. The V gene lost 1 base and the J gene lost 2 bases, with 15 bases spanning the gap. Germline V lookup: CDR1 LGHNA, CDR2 YSLEER. CDR3 amino acids: CASSQVLQGGTYEQYF. DNA of the CDR3: TGCGCCAGCAGCCAAGTGCTTCAGGGGGGAACCTACGAGCAGTACTTC.